This record covers a single T cell receptor (beta chain). This specimen comes from a study of blood T cell repertoires in COVID-19. Overall study context: The United States, Italy and Spain were the sources of the acute and convalescent COVID-19 samples. Sample material is recorded as cDNA or gDNA derived from T cells, B-cell-depleted T cells, or PBMCs.

How the authors handled the data: Cell counts per sample came from amplifying reference gene primers. TCRdb keeps only in-frame clones here, not all; method: immunoSEQ multiplex PCR. V and J calls and clone size follow that table, whereas D and trimming were derived from the DNA. The table lists about 150,000 clones, around 85% of them singletons. CDR3 length equals 15 residues. With 3 bases clipped from V and 9 bases from J, the junction kept 11 bases outside the gene matches. Germline V gives CDR1 LNHDA, CDR2 SQIVND (reference sequence). Sequencing input: peripheral blood. This clonotype originated in a man between 70 and 80 years old with acute or convalescent COVID-19. The V call is TRBV19, the J call TRBJ2-1, with 7 bases that match TRBD2. The CDR3 reads CASSIQGGGGIEQFF. CDR3 sequence (DNA): TGTGCCAGTAGTATTCAGGGCGGGGGTGGCATTGAGCAGTTCTTC.